These 2 T cell receptor beta chains were sequenced from one sample in a study of technical replicates of blood from a few donors. Using immunoSEQ multiplex PCR, the repertoire was profiled, and TCRdb retains in-frame clones only, with some absent. The sample consists of tens of thousands of clones, around 93% of them appearing once. The material sequenced was T cells isolated from PBMCs. All receptors derive from a human donor in good health.

The rearrangement links TRBV29-1 to TRBJ1-2, with D possibly TRBD1 on 6 matching bases. V lost 2 bases to trimming and J lost 8 bases, with 12 bases between them. This CDR3 is 12 amino acids long. In germline, CDR1 is SQVTM, CDR2 ANQGSEA. CDR3 sequence: CSVELRGEGYTF. The CDR3 nucleotides are TGCAGCGTTGAACTCAGGGGTGAAGGCTACACCTTC.

J is TRBJ1-1 and V is TRBV27, with 7 bases matching TRBD1. Unmatched junction bases numbered 7, after V lost 4 bases and J lost 5 bases. Germline-derived CDR1 and CDR2 are MNHEY and SMNVEV (reference sequence). This CDR3 comprises 14 residues. The DNA of the CDR3 is TGTGCCAGCAGTTGGGCCCAGGGGGTGACTGAAGCTTTCTTT. The encoded protein is CASSWAQGVTEAFF.